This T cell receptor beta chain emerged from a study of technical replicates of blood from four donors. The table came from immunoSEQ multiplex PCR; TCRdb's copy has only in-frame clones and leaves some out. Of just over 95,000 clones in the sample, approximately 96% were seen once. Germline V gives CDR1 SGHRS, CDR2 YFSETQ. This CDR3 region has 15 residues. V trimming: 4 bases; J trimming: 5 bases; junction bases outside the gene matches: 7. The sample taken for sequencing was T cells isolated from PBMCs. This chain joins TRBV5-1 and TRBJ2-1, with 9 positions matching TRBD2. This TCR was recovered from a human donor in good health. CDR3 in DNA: TGCGCCAGCAGCCCCAACCTAGCGGGGAACAATGAGCAGTTCTTC. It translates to CASSPNLAGNNEQFF.